This T cell receptor (beta chain) was observed in a study of response to subunit inactivated influenza vaccine. Overall study findings and caveats: Researchers suggested that each seasonal influenza vaccination recruits few new T cells.

In TCRdb, the RT-PCR reads were re-called with MiXCR into one record per CDR3 protein. This table has 500,000 to 550,000 distinct CDR3 sequences, more than 7% appearing once. This clonotype appeared many times. Its antigen remains unidentified. This CDR3 has 14 residues. Germline CDR1 reads LGHNA; CDR2 reads YNFKEQ. The V end lost 1 base, the J end lost 4 bases, and 11 bases lay between the germline ends. This receptor was identified in a man aged 50-75 years who received an inactivated influenza vaccine. The specimen was PBMCs from blood, collected roughly 24 months after vaccination. The V gene is TRBV4-2, the J gene TRBJ2-7; unclear D gene. This chain's CDR3 is CASSQGVGMYEQYF. In DNA, the CDR3 is TGTGCCAGCAGCCAAGGTGTAGGGATGTACGAGCAGTACTTC.